This T cell receptor beta chain was recovered during a study of blood T cell repertoires in COVID-19. About the study: Some COVID-19 samples were acute and others convalescent; all came from the United States, Italy and Spain.

Per the germline V gene, CDR1 is LGHDT and CDR2 is YNNKEL (reference sequence). V lost 1 base and J 4 bases, leaving 11 bases between the germline ends. The length of the CDR3 is 16 residues. Enrollees, about 18 to 90 years old, lived in around 23 US areas. Which cohort a participant joined came from the clinical history participants gave. Original handling: Amplification with reference gene primers provided the estimates of nucleated cell counts. Clones were sequenced by immunoSEQ multiplex PCR, and TCRdb holds only the in-frame ones, with some missing. That table supplies the V and J calls and clone size; D and trimming were determined from the DNA. Of around 160,000 clones in the sample, about four fifths are singletons; the top ten hold approximately 5.7%.

The source of this sequence is a woman between 45 and 65 years old who had been exposed to COVID-19. Specimen: PBMCs or T cells enriched from blood (not recorded which). The chain has TRBV3-1 (or the pseudogene TRBV3-2) and TRBJ1-6; a possible D gene is TRBD1 (5 bases). The CDR3 DNA reads as TGTGCCAGCAGCCAAGTGGCGGGACTGTATAATTCACCCCTCCACTTT. Its protein is CASSQVAGLYNSPLHF.